A single sample is the source of the 22 T cell receptor beta chains below, sequenced in a study of T cells in tuberculosis. TCRdb's copy holds only in-frame clones and misses some; the assay was immunoSEQ multiplex PCR. The table lists 35,000 to 50,000 clones, roughly 94% of them singletons. Sequenced sample: PBMCs. The receptors were gathered from a donor under 30 with latent tuberculosis or without tuberculosis infection. Some clones in this sample may be carry-over from other donors' samples.

The chain is built from TRBV5-1 and TRBJ2-7, with D perhaps TRBD2 (6 bases). Germline lookup yields CDR1 SGHRS and CDR2 YFSETQ. V lost 4 bases and J lost 7, with 15 bases in between. The CDR3 totals 13 residues. The CDR3 sequence: CASSQLPGGEQYF. The CDR3 DNA is TGCGCCAGCAGCCAATTGCCCGGGGGAGAGCAGTACTTC.

This chain uses TRBV4-3 with TRBJ2-2, with TRBD2 matching 9 bases. This CDR3 spans 13 amino acids. J was trimmed by 4 bases and V by 6 bases; bases with no gene match: 0. Looked up from germline, CDR1 is LGHNA and CDR2 is YSLEER. CDR3 residues: CASRAGGTGELFF. The CDR3 DNA follows: TGCGCCAGCAGAGCGGGAGGCACCGGGGAGCTGTTTTTT.

This rearrangement joins TRBV19 to TRBJ2-7, with TRBD1 matching 9 bases. The CDR3 has 15 residues. The V gene end was trimmed by 3 bases and the J gene end by 5 bases; junction bases not matched to a gene: 8. CDR1 LNHDA and CDR2 SQIVND come from the germline V gene (reference sequence). CDR3 DNA: TGTGCCAGTAGTATGTCCGGGACAGGGTACGACGAGCAGTACTTC. It encodes CASSMSGTGYDEQYF.

The genes are TRBV11-2 and TRBJ2-3, with a weak D call TRBD2 (6 bases). V lost 4 bases and J lost 4, with 27 bases in between. This CDR3 is built from 19 residues. In germline, CDR1 is SGHAT, CDR2 FQNNGV. The CDR3 protein is CASSWDEGLGSASPDTQYF. The CDR3 DNA is TGTGCCAGCAGCTGGGATGAGGGACTCGGGTCCGCATCGCCAGATACGCAGTATTTT.

This clone was observed a single time. The genes are TRBV6-1 and TRBJ1-1; D uncertain. Per germline, CDR1 MNHNS and CDR2 SASEGT. The CDR3 runs 13 residues. V was pared by 7 bases and J by 5 bases, with 14 bases between. CDR3 DNA sequence: TGTGCCAGCACGTTATCCCTCAGGACTGAAGCTTTCTTT. Its protein product is CASTLSLRTEAFF.

The V gene is TRBV12-2, the J gene TRBJ1-5; the D call TRBD1 from the table was never checked on the DNA. TRBV12-2 is marked as a pseudogene. This CDR3 has 16 amino acids. CDR3 DNA: TGTGCAAGTCGCCAAATCACAGGGATAAGCAATCAGCCCCAGCATTTT. Translation: CASRQITGISNQPQHF.

The chain carries TRBV4-1 and TRBJ2-4; no clear D gene. This CDR3 region has 14 residues. The ends were cut back, 1 base at V and 7 bases at J, with 11 bases in the middle. The V gene's germline CDR1 is MGHRA and CDR2 YSYEKL. The CDR3 nucleotides are TGCGCCAGCAGCCAAGGAGTTAACGGGAACATTCAGTACTTC. It encodes CASSQGVNGNIQYF.

V and J are TRBV7-9 and TRBJ1-2; TRBD1 matches at 9 bases. V shed 1 base, J shed 3 bases, and the junction held 6 bases outside the gene matches. From germline, CDR1 is SEHNR and CDR2 FQNEAQ (reference sequence). This CDR3 is built from 16 residues. The CDR3 reads CASSLGDREIDYGYTF. For the CDR3, the DNA is TGTGCCAGCAGCTTAGGGGACAGGGAGATTGACTATGGCTACACCTTC.

This chain joins TRBV10-1 and TRBJ2-3; no clear D gene. Germline V lookup: CDR1 WNHNN, CDR2 SYGVQD (reference sequence). Trimming removed 0 bases from V and 4 bases from J, with 5 bases in between. The CDR3 spans 13 residues. CDR3: CASSESLADTQYF. The DNA of the CDR3 is TGCGCCAGCAGTGAGTCACTGGCAGATACGCAGTATTTT.

The gene calls are TRBV5-1 and TRBJ2-2; D ambiguous. There are 13 residues in the CDR3. V gave up 5 bases and J gave up 8 bases, with 13 bases separating them. Germline loops: CDR1 SGHRS, CDR2 YFSETQ. In DNA form, the CDR3 reads TGCGCCAGCAGTCTGACTTACTCTGGGGAGCTGTTTTTT. Translation gives CASSLTYSGELFF.

CDR3 in amino acids: CVRSPGTDFGYTF. In DNA, the CDR3 is TGTGTCAGAAGCCCTGGGACTGACTTCGGCTACACCTTC. V is TRBV7-5 and J is TRBJ1-2. TRBV7-5 constitutes a pseudogene. This CDR3 is 13 amino acids long.

The V call is TRBV28, the J call TRBJ1-5; tentatively, D is TRBD1 (5 bases). The germline V gene encodes CDR1 MDHEN and CDR2 SYDVKM. Trimming took off 10 bases at V and 1 base at J, with 14 bases between the two ends. This CDR3 has 14 amino acids. This CDR3 is CAIKGGGSNQPQHF. CDR3 nucleotide sequence: TGTGCCATTAAAGGTGGGGGGAGCAATCAGCCCCAGCATTTT.

The chain links TRBV11-2 to TRBJ2-2; D might be TRBD1 (6 bases). From germline, CDR1 is SGHAT and CDR2 FQNNGV. V dropped 4 bases and J dropped 6 bases, with 12 bases sitting between them. The CDR3 is made up of 14 amino acids. For the CDR3, the DNA is TGTGCCAGCAGCTCTAACAGGGACCCCGGGGAGCTGTTTTTT. Translating gives CASSSNRDPGELFF.

In DNA, the CDR3 is TGTGCCAGTAGTATAGAAAGCGGGAGGGGTTGGGAGCAGTACTTC. Amino acid sequence: CASSIESGRGWEQYF. The J gene is TRBJ2-7, the V gene TRBV19, with 10 bases identical to TRBD2. CDR1 and CDR2 from the germline V gene are LNHDA and SQIVND (reference sequence). The CDR3 runs 15 residues. Germline trimming cut 0 bases from V and 7 bases from J; bases unmatched to any gene: 6.

This chain links TRBV5-1 with TRBJ1-3; TRBD1 matches at 7 bases. Germline trimming cut 4 bases from V and 4 bases from J; bases unmatched to any gene: 8. CDR1 and CDR2 from the germline V gene are SGHRS and YFSETQ. CDR3 length: 15 residues. Here the CDR3 DNA reads TGCGCCAGCAGCCTTAGACAGGGTGAGGGAAACACCATATATTTT. It yields the protein CASSLRQGEGNTIYF.

This clone was detected only once. V is TRBV5-1 and J is TRBJ2-5, with a weak D call TRBD2 (6 bases). Trimming took 4 bases from V and 5 from J, leaving 12 bases between them. Germline CDR1 reads SGHRS; CDR2 reads YFSETQ. The CDR3 runs to 13 residues. In DNA, the CDR3 is TGCGCCAGCAGCCCCGGGAGCTGGGAGACCCAGTACTTC. Residues: CASSPGSWETQYF.

The V call is TRBV25-1, the J call TRBJ1-2; D may be TRBD1 (6 bases). Trimming removed 3 bases at V and 8 bases at J, with 19 bases between. The CDR3 has 15 amino acids. Looked up from germline, CDR1 is MGHDK and CDR2 is SYGVNS. Here the CDR3 DNA reads TGTGCCAGCAGTGACCCAGCAGGGGTTCCAGGAGGCTACACCTTC. Amino acids: CASSDPAGVPGGYTF.

The V and J genes are TRBV7-3 and TRBJ2-1, with 7 nucleotides matching TRBD2. Germline lookup yields CDR1 SGHTA and CDR2 FQGTGA. CDR3 length equals 13 residues. The trim removed 5 bases at V and 9 bases at J, leaving 7 bases unmatched. The CDR3 region has the DNA TGTGCCAGCAGCGAAGCGGGATTCGGTGAGCAGTTCTTC. It encodes CASSEAGFGEQFF.

The table lists this clone with a count of one. The gene calls are TRBV18 and TRBJ1-1; no clear D gene. V lost 2 bases and J lost 2, with 12 bases in between. Germline V gene data show CDR1 as KGHSH and CDR2 as LQKENI. CDR3 length: 15 residues. The CDR3 region is CASSPGGQRNTEAFF. CDR3 in DNA: TGTGCCAGCTCACCAGGCGGGCAGAGAAACACTGAAGCTTTCTTT.

V and J are TRBV19 and TRBJ1-2; D is possibly TRBD1 (6 bases). This CDR3 has 15 amino acids. CDR1 and CDR2 (germline): LNHDA, SQIVND (reference sequence). Trimming took 3 bases from V and 0 from J, leaving 11 bases between them. The CDR3 DNA follows: TGTGCCAGTAGTATGCCCTGGACAGCTAACTATGGCTACACCTTC. Translated: CASSMPWTANYGYTF.

The chain uses TRBV6-5 and TRBJ2-7; D unclear. V was cut by 3 bases and J by 3 bases, with 18 bases left in between. CDR3 length: 16 amino acids. Looked up from germline, CDR1 is MNHEY and CDR2 is SVGAGI. The CDR3 reads CASSYYPTEADYEQYF. CDR3 DNA: TGTGCCAGCAGTTATTACCCCACTGAGGCGGACTACGAGCAGTACTTC.

This clone was seen only once. The chain carries TRBV28 and TRBJ2-2; D is perhaps TRBD1 (6 bases). Trimming cost V 6 bases and J 2 bases, with 10 bases left between them. This CDR3 is built from 14 residues. CDR1 and CDR2 (germline): MDHEN, SYDVKM. CDR3: CASRRTVNTGELFF. In nucleotides, the CDR3 is TGTGCCAGCAGGCGGACAGTCAACACCGGGGAGCTGTTTTTT.